This is a list of T cell receptor beta chains from one sample in a study of shared clonotypes between healthy human individuals. Data came from immunoSEQ multiplex PCR; TCRdb stores just in-frame clones and leaves some out. The profile shows about 590,000 clones, about 95% of them singletons. Sequencing input: naive CD8+ T cells sorted from blood. Receptors were obtained from a woman in her 30s in good health. Each CDR3 is given with its conserved first and last residue. The D gene is left open where the match is weak. Some rows mark clone size as missing; the rest say once, few, many or name a class of expanded clone.

>TRBJ2-7|TRBD2|-|TRBV27
TGTGCCAGCAGTATAGCGGGACGCTCCTACGAGCAGTACTTC
CASSIAGRSYEQYF
>TRBJ1-1|-|-|TRBV30
TGTGCCTGGAGGTGGAACACTGAAGCTTTCTTT
CAWRWNTEAFF
>TRBJ2-3|TRBD2|-|TRBV30
TGTGCCTTGAAATTTTTAGCGGGACCCACAGATACGCAGTATTTT
CALKFLAGPTDTQYF
>TRBJ1-4|-|-|TRBV5-1
TGCGCCAGCAGCTTGTACCCAGGGGAGGTGGTAACTAATGAAAAACTGTTTTTT
CASSLYPGEVVTNEKLFF
>TRBJ1-2|-|-|TRBV30
TGTGCCTGGACCCAACTCTGGTTAGACAATTATGGCTACACCTTC
CAWTQLWLDNYGYTF
>TRBJ2-5|TRBD1|-|TRBV29-1
TGCAGCGTTGAAAGGGACAGGGAAGTTCGTAAAGAGACCCAGTACTTC
CSVERDREVRKETQYF
>TRBJ2-3|-|-|TRBV9
TGTGCCAGCAGCGTAGAATCAGTCTCCACAGATACGCAGTATTTT
CASSVESVSTDTQYF
>TRBJ1-4|-|-|TRBV29-1
TGCAGCGTTGAAGATCTCACGGGGGGAGAATATGAAAAACTGTTTTTT
CSVEDLTGGEYEKLFF
>TRBJ2-2|TRBD2|-|TRBV11-1
TGTGCCAGCAGCCTAAGCGGGAGCTATACCGGGGAGCTGTTTTTT
CASSLSGSYTGELFF
>TRBJ2-7|-|-|TRBV27
TGTGCCAGCATTAACCTGAGCTCCTACGAGCAGTACTTC
CASINLSSYEQYF
>TRBJ1-1|-|-|TRBV2
TGTGCCAGCAGTTGGGACATTAACACTGAAGCTTTCTTT
CASSWDINTEAFF
>TRBJ2-3|TRBD1|-|TRBV28
TGTGCCAGCAGCGCGACAGGGGTGGGTGAAGATACGCAGTATTTT
CASSATGVGEDTQYF
>TRBJ2-3|-|-|TRBV5-6
TGTGCCAGCAGCGATGGGACAGATACGCAGTATTTT
CASSDGTDTQYF
>TRBJ2-1|TRBD2|-|TRBV4-1
TGCGCCAGCAGCCGGGACTACCGGGGCGGGAACAATGAGCAGTTCTTC
CASSRDYRGGNNEQFF
>TRBJ2-7|TRBD2|-|TRBV30
TGTGCCTGGAGTGTACTAGCGGGAGACGAGCAGTACTTC
CAWSVLAGDEQYF
>TRBJ2-7|-|-|TRBV11-2
TGTGCCAGCAGCTTAGATCGAGACTACGAGCAGTACTTC
CASSLDRDYEQYF
>TRBJ1-1|-|-|TRBV28
TGTGCCAGCAGTTCTATGGACAGCATGAACACTGAAGCTTTCTTT
CASSSMDSMNTEAFF
>TRBJ2-1|-|few|TRBV30
TGTGCCTGGAGTGTAGGTGAGCAGTTCTTC
CAWSVGEQFF
>TRBJ2-1|-|-|TRBV18
TGTGCCAGCTCACCTGCGGAGGATGAGCAGTTCTTC
CASSPAEDEQFF
>TRBJ2-3|-|-|TRBV28
TGTGCCAGCGCAAGTGGGACAAGTAGCACAGATACGCAGTATTTT
CASASGTSSTDTQYF
>TRBJ2-3|TRBD2|-|TRBV10-3
TGTGCCATCAGTGGACGGAATAGCGGGAGGGCCCCAACAGATACGCAGTATTTT
CAISGRNSGRAPTDTQYF
>TRBJ1-1|-|-|TRBV7-9
TGTGCCAGCAGCTTAAGTAGCACTGAAGCTTTCTTT
CASSLSSTEAFF
>TRBJ2-7|-|-|TRBV27
TGTGCCAGCAGTTTACGAGGGCCCTACTACGAGCAGTACTTC
CASSLRGPYYEQYF
>TRBJ2-5|TRBD1|-|TRBV27
TGTGCCAGCAGTTCCTCAGACAGGGGGCGCCGTTTCTCCACGGAGACCCAGTACTTC
CASSSSDRGRRFSTETQYF
>TRBJ1-2|-|-|TRBV4-2
TGTGCCAGCAGCGCCACAGGGAAGGTGTACACCTTC
CASSATGKVYTF
>TRBJ1-2|-|-|TRBV4-2
TGTGCCAGCAGCCAAGATGGGAGACCTAACTATGGCTACACCTTC
CASSQDGRPNYGYTF
>TRBJ2-3|TRBD2|once|TRBV4-1
TGCGCCAGCAGCCAAGACCTTCTAGCGGCTAGCACAGATACGCAGTATTTT
CASSQDLLAASTDTQYF
>TRBJ2-5|TRBD1|-|TRBV19
TGTGCCAGCGGGACAGGTCCCGTAAAATCCCAAGAGACCCAGTACTTC
CASGTGPVKSQETQYF
>TRBJ1-1|-|few|TRBV4-2
TGTGCCAGCAGCCAAGATTTCCAGGCGATGACTTTCTTT
CASSQDFQAMTFF
>TRBJ2-3|TRBD2|-|TRBV10-2
TGCGCCAGCAGTGTAGGCAGGACTAGCAGCACAGATACGCAGTATTTT
CASSVGRTSSTDTQYF
>TRBJ2-6|-|-|TRBV27
TGTGCCAGCAGTCCATTGGACTCTGGGGCCAACGTCCTGACTTTC
CASSPLDSGANVLTF
>TRBJ2-7|TRBD2|-|TRBV15
TGTGCCACCAGCTGGACTAGCGGGAGCCAAGAGCAGTACTTC
CATSWTSGSQEQYF
>TRBJ2-1|-|-|TRBV4-1
TGCGCCAGCAGCCAAGATTCTTGGGGGAACTCCTACAATGAGCAGTTCTTC
CASSQDSWGNSYNEQFF
>TRBJ1-1|-|once|TRBV7-8
TGTGCCAGCAGCGGTTGGGCGTTAGTGAGGGAGAACACTGAAGCTTTCTTT
CASSGWALVRENTEAFF
>TRBJ2-1|-|-|TRBV15
TGTGCCACCAGCAGAGGATTGGCAGAGAGCTCCTACAATGAGCAGTTCTTC
CATSRGLAESSYNEQFF
>TRBJ2-7|TRBD1|-|TRBV11-2
TGTGCCAGCAGCTTTACTGGGACAGTCAACGAGCAGTACTTC
CASSFTGTVNEQYF
>TRBJ2-7|-|-|TRBV27
TGTGCCAGCAGTTTAGCGGGGGCCGTGGACGAGCAGTACTTC
CASSLAGAVDEQYF
>TRBJ2-1|-|once|TRBV25-1
TGTGCCAGCAGTGAATATACGGCTGATGAGCAGTTCTTC
CASSEYTADEQFF
>TRBJ2-1|-|-|TRBV9
TGTGCCAGCAGCGTAGCCTGGGCAGACCTCAACAATGAGCAGTTCTTC
CASSVAWADLNNEQFF
>TRBJ1-5|-|-|TRBV5-6
TGTGCCAGCAGCGGGGGTGATCAGCCCCAGCATTTT
CASSGGDQPQHF
>TRBJ1-4|-|-|TRBV7-9
TGTGCCAGCAGCTCGGGGGATGGAAAACTGTTTTTT
CASSSGDGKLFF
>TRBJ2-3|-|-|TRBV27
TGTGCCAGCAGTTTAACAGATACGCAGTATTTT
CASSLTDTQYF
>TRBJ2-2|-|-|TRBV13
TGTGCCAGCAGCTTAGGCCGGAACACCGGGGAGCTGTTTTTT
CASSLGRNTGELFF
>TRBJ2-7|TRBD2|-|TRBV18
TGTGCCAGCTCACCAAGCGGGAGTGGGGACGAGCAGTACTTC
CASSPSGSGDEQYF
>TRBJ2-7|-|-|TRBV27
TGTGCCAGCAGTCTCGGGTCGACCTACGAGCAGTACTTC
CASSLGSTYEQYF
>TRBJ2-1|-|-|TRBV27
TGTGCCAGCAGTTCCCTTAATGAGCAGTTCTTC
CASSSLNEQFF
>TRBJ2-2|-|-|TRBV27
TGTGCCAGCAGCAGGCGAGCGAACACCGGGGAGCTGTTTTTT
CASSRRANTGELFF
>TRBJ2-7|TRBD1|-|TRBV7-9
TGTGCCAGCAGGGGTCAGGGGGCGGTCTACGAGCAGTACTTC
CASRGQGAVYEQYF
>TRBJ1-5|-|-|TRBV28
TGTGCCAGCAGTTCTATACAGGGTAGGCAGCCCCAGCATTTT
CASSSIQGRQPQHF
>TRBJ2-1|-|once|TRBV30
TGTGCCTGGAGTGTCCTAGGTGAGCAGTTCTTC
CAWSVLGEQFF
>TRBJ2-6|-|-|TRBV28
TGTGCCAGCAGCTCGCCGAGACATCCTCCCTCTGGGGCCAACGTCCTGACTTTC
CASSSPRHPPSGANVLTF
>TRBJ2-1|TRBD2|-|TRBV29-1
TGCAGCGTTGAAGAAAGCGGGAGTGGATTTGGGAATGAGCAGTTCTTC
CSVEESGSGFGNEQFF